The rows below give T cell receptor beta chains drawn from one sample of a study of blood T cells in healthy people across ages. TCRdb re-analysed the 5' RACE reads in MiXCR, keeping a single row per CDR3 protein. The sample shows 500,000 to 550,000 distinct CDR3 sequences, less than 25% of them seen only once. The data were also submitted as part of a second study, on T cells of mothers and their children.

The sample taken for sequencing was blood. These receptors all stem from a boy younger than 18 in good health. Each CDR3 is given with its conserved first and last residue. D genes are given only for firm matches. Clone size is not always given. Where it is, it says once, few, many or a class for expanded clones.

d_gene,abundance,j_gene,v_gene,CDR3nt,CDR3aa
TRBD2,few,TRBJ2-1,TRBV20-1,TGCAGTGCTAGCAAGGGGACTAGCGAACACAATGAGCAGTTCTTC,CSASKGTSEHNEQFF
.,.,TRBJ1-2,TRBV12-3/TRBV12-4,TGTGCCAGCAGTTTGTCGAGGCAGGGAGGAGGCGGCTACACCTTC,CASSLSRQGGGGYTF
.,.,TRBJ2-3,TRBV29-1,TGCAGCACCAGTAACACAGATACGCAGTATTTT,CSTSNTDTQYF
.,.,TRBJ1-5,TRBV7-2,TGTGCCAGCAGCACCTCGGCCCAGCCCCAGCATTTT,CASSTSAQPQHF
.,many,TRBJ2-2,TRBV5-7,TGTGCCAGCAGCTTTCCCACTAGCCGGACCGGGGAGCTGTTTTTT,CASSFPTSRTGELFF
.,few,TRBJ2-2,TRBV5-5,TGTGCCAGCAGCTGGAGCAACACCGGGGAGCTGTTTTTT,CASSWSNTGELFF
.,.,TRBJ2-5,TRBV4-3,TGCGCCAGCAGCCAAGAGGCGTATCGCGGGGAGACCCAGTACTTC,CASSQEAYRGETQYF
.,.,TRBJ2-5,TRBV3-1,TGTGCCAGCAGCCGAAAGGGGGGTGGAGAGACCCAGTACTTC,CASSRKGGGETQYF
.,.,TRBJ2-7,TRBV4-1,TGCGCCAGCAGCCAACAAGGGGGGGACTACGAGCAGTACTTC,CASSQQGGDYEQYF
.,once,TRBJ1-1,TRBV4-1,TGCGCCAGCAGCCAAGGGGGGGTCGGGACTGAAGCTTTCTTT,CASSQGGVGTEAFF
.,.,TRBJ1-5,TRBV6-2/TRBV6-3,TGTGCCAGCAGCAGGGACCGAACCCCAAATCAGCTCCAGCATTTT,CASSRDRTPNQLQHF
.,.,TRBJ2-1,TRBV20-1,TGCAGTGCTCCGGCGAGCTCCTACAATGAGCAGTTCTTC,CSAPASSYNEQFF
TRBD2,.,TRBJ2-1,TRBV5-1,TGCGCCAGCAGCACACATCCGGGACTAGAGTCCCCTACAAGGGCCTACAATGAGCAGTTCTTC,CASSTHPGLESPTRAYNEQFF
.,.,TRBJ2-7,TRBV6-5,TGTGCCAGCAGTTACGAGGGACTTTACTACGAGCAGTACTTC,CASSYEGLYYEQYF
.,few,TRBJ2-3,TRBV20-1,TGCAGTGCCCTTAGCGGTAGCACAGATACGCAGTATTTT,CSALSGSTDTQYF
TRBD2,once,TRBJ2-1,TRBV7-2,TGTGCCAGCAGCCCCAGGACTAGCGGTGGATTCTACAATGAGCAGTTCTTC,CASSPRTSGGFYNEQFF
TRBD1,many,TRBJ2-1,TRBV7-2,TGTGCCAGCAGCCCCAGGGGGACAGGGAGGAAGGATGAGCAGTTCTTC,CASSPRGTGRKDEQFF
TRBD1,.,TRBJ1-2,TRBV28,TGTGCCAGCAGGCGCCAGGGGGTTTCTGGCTACACCTTC,CASRRQGVSGYTF
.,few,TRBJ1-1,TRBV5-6,TGTGCCAGCAGATGGGGGGTTGGTCGTAGCACTGAAGCTTTCTTT,CASRWGVGRSTEAFF
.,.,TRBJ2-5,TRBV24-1,TGTGCCACCAGCCAGCAAGAGACCCAGTACTTC,CATSQQETQYF
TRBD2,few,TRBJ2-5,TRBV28,TGTGCCAGCAGTCCGAGCGGGGTGAAACAAGAGACCCAGTACTTC,CASSPSGVKQETQYF
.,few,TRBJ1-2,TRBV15,TGTGCCACCAGCAGAGGCGGGGGGGTCCCCTATGGCTACACCTTC,CATSRGGGVPYGYTF
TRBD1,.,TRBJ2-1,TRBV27,TGTGCCAGCAGCCTGACAGGGACCAGCTCCTACAATGAGCAGTTCTTC,CASSLTGTSSYNEQFF
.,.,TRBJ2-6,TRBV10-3,TGTGCCACGTATAAGCAGGGACCTGGGGCCAACGTCCTGACTTTC,CATYKQGPGANVLTF
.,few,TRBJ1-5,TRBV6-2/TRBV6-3,TGTGCCAGCAGTTACTTGGGGGGTCAGCCCCAGCATTTT,CASSYLGGQPQHF
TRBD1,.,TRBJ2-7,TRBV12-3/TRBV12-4,TGTGCCAGCAGTGTACCCGGGACAGGGGCCTACGAGCAGTACTTC,CASSVPGTGAYEQYF
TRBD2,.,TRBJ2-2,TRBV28,TGTGCCAGCAGTCAGAGGACTAGCGGGAACACCGGGGAGCTGTTTTTT,CASSQRTSGNTGELFF
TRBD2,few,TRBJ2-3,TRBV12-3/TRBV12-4,TGTGCCAGCAGTTTCCCTAAACGGGGGGTCCTCACAGATACGCAGTATTTT,CASSFPKRGVLTDTQYF
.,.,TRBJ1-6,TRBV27,TGTGCCAGCAGTTTATCGTTTTCCGCAGTAAATAATTCACCCCTCCACTTT,CASSLSFSAVNNSPLHF
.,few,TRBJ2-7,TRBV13,TGTGCCATCAGTGTAGGCCTAAACTACGAGCAGTACTTC,CAISVGLNYEQYF
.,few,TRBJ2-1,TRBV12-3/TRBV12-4,TGTGCCAGCAGTTTAGCGGGTGCGAACTCCTACAATGAGCAGTTCTTC,CASSLAGANSYNEQFF
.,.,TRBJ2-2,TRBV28,TGTGCCAGCAGTTCAACAGGGTACACCGGGGAGCTGTTTTTT,CASSSTGYTGELFF
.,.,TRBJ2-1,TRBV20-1,TGCAGTGCTAGCGGGATCTACAATGAGCAGTTCTTC,CSASGIYNEQFF
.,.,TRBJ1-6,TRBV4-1,TGCGCCAGCAGCCAAGAAACTCGCGGGATGAGCTCCTATAATTCACCCCTCCACTTT,CASSQETRGMSSYNSPLHF
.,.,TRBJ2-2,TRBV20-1,TGCAGTGCTAGAGAGCGGGCTAGCACCGGGGAGCTGTTTTTT,CSARERASTGELFF
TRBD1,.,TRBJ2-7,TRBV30,TGTGCCTGGACCTCCCGGGACAGCTACGAGCAGTACTTC,CAWTSRDSYEQYF
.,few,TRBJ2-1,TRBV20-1,TGCAGTGCTAGATCCCCAGCCCAACTGGGCTCCTACAATGAGCAGTTCTTC,CSARSPAQLGSYNEQFF
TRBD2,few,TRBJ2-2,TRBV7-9,TGTGCCAGCAGCCCCACCAGCGGGACGAACACCGGGGAGCTGTTTTTT,CASSPTSGTNTGELFF
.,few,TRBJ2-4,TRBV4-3,TGCGCCAGCAGCCAAGATCCGGGGGCCAAAAACATTCAGTGCTTC,CASSQDPGAKNIQCF
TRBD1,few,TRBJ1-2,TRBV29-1,TGCAGCGTTGAAGGTGGGACAGATTCCTGGTCAGCTAACTATGGCTACACCTTC,CSVEGGTDSWSANYGYTF
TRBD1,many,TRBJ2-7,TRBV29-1,TGCAGCGTGTGGGACAGGGGATACGAGCAGTACTTC,CSVWDRGYEQYF
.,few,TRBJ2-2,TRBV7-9,TGTGCCAGCAGCTTAGCGTCGGGGGAGAACACCGGGGAGCTGTTTTTT,CASSLASGENTGELFF
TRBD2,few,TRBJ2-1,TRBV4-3,TGCGCCAGCAGCCAAGGCGGGGATCTAGCGGGGGGTGGAAATGAGCAGTTCTTC,CASSQGGDLAGGGNEQFF
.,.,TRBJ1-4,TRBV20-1,TGCAGTGCTAGAGACTTGGCAGGGGCTGCAACTAATGAAAAACTGTTTTTT,CSARDLAGAATNEKLFF
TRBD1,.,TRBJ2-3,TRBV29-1,TGCAGCGTCCGACAGGGATGGGGCACAGATACGCAGTATTTT,CSVRQGWGTDTQYF
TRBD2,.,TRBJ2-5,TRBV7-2,TGTACCAGCAGCTTAAGCGGGGCAGTAAAAGAGACCCAGTACTTC,CTSSLSGAVKETQYF
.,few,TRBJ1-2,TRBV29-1,TGCAGCGTTCCTGACCCCCGGGGCTACACCTTC,CSVPDPRGYTF
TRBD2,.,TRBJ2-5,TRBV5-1,TGCGCCAGCAGCTTGGAGTTAGCGGGGAGGCTCGGGACCCAGTACTTC,CASSLELAGRLGTQYF
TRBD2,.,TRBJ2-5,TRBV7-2,TGTGCCAGCAGCCCTAGGGCGGGACTAGAGGCGACCCAGTACTTC,CASSPRAGLEATQYF
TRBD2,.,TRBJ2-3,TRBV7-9,TGTGCCAGCAGCAGAGCGGGGTCCTCTAGCACAGATACGCAGTATTTT,CASSRAGSSSTDTQYF
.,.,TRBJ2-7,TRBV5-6,TGTGCCAGCAGCCCTAAAAGTTACTACGAGCAGTACTTC,CASSPKSYYEQYF
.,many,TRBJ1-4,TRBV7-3,TGTGCCAGCAGCCCTCCCCGACAGTCCCGTAATGAAAAACTGTTTTTT,CASSPPRQSRNEKLFF
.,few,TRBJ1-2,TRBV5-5,TGTGCCAGCAGCCAAACTACAGCGGACTATGGCTACACCTTC,CASSQTTADYGYTF
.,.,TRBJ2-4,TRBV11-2,TGTGCCAGCAGCTCCTCTCTGGTAGCCAAAAACATTCAGTACTTC,CASSSSLVAKNIQYF
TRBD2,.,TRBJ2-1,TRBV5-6,TGTGCCAGCAGAGACGGGACTAGCGGCAACAATGAGCAGTTCTTC,CASRDGTSGNNEQFF